This record concerns one T cell receptor beta chain sequence. Germline loops: CDR1 GTSNPN, CDR2 SVGIG (reference sequence). The CDR3 is made up of 15 amino acids. Between the trimmed V and J ends, which lost 2 bases and 7 bases, there was a span of 18 bases. This sample is part of a study of CD8 T cells in Susac syndrome. The CD8+ and CD4+ T cells were negatively isolated, with the TEMRA cells enriched by FACS. Random hexamers were used to reverse transcribe an amount of about 0.5 to 1 ug RNA. TCRdb ran MiXCR on the immunoSEQ multiplex PCR reads and lists one entry per CDR3 protein. The table records under 200,000 distinct CDR3 sequences, more than 95% of them present only once.

Material for sequencing was CD4+ T cells from PBMCs. The chain links TRBV30 to TRBJ1-5; D perhaps matches TRBD1 (6 bases). The origin of this receptor is a human donor with Susac syndrome. The CDR3 nucleotides read TGTGCCTGGAGTTTTCCAGTGGGGGGCGGCCAGCCCCAGCATTTT. Amino acids: CAWSFPVGGGQPQHF.